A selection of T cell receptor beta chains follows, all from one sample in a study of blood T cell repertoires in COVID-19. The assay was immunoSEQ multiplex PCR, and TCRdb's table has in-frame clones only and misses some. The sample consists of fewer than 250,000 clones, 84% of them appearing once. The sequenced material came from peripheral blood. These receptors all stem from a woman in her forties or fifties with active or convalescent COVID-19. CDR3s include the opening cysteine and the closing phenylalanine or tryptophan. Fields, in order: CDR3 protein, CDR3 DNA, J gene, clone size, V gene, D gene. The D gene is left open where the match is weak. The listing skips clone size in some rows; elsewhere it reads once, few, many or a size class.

cdr3_aa: CASSPRSGTSGATGELFF
cdr3_nt: TGTGCCAGCAGCCCCAGATCAGGGACTAGCGGGGCCACCGGGGAGCTGTTTTTT
j_call: TRBJ2-2
clone_size: NA
v_call: TRBV3-1/TRBV3-2
d_call: TRBD2

cdr3_aa: CASSLTFDSYNEQFF
cdr3_nt: TGTGCCAGCAGCTTAACCTTCGACAGCTACAATGAGCAGTTCTTC
j_call: TRBJ2-1
clone_size: NA
v_call: TRBV7-2
d_call: NA

cdr3_aa: CASSQGRGPKRNEQFF
cdr3_nt: TGTGCCAGCAGCCAGGGGCGGGGGCCCAAGAGGAATGAGCAGTTCTTC
j_call: TRBJ2-1
clone_size: once
v_call: TRBV3-1/TRBV3-2
d_call: NA

cdr3_aa: CASSLGQDNQPQHF
cdr3_nt: TGTGCCAGCAGTTTGGGACAGGACAATCAGCCCCAGCATTTT
j_call: TRBJ1-5
clone_size: NA
v_call: TRBV28
d_call: TRBD1

cdr3_aa: CASSQRQGYEQYF
cdr3_nt: TGTGCCAGCAGCCAGAGACAGGGCTACGAGCAGTACTTC
j_call: TRBJ2-7
clone_size: once
v_call: TRBV5-4
d_call: TRBD1

cdr3_aa: CASSGGGKAGYGYTF
cdr3_nt: TGTGCCAGCAGTGGGGGGGGAAAAGCCGGTTATGGCTACACCTTC
j_call: TRBJ1-2
clone_size: NA
v_call: TRBV28
d_call: NA

cdr3_aa: CASTGQALSGNTIYF
cdr3_nt: TGTGCCAGCACCGGACAGGCCCTCTCTGGAAACACCATATATTTT
j_call: TRBJ1-3
clone_size: NA
v_call: TRBV18
d_call: TRBD1

cdr3_aa: CASSSYFTDTQYF
cdr3_nt: TGTGCCAGCAGCTCCTATTTCACAGATACGCAGTATTTT
j_call: TRBJ2-3
clone_size: once
v_call: TRBV11-2
d_call: NA

cdr3_aa: CASSDDRGDEQYF
cdr3_nt: TGTGCCAGCAGCGACGACAGGGGTGACGAGCAGTACTTC
j_call: TRBJ2-7
clone_size: NA
v_call: TRBV2
d_call: TRBD1

cdr3_aa: CASSFSSDYGYTF
cdr3_nt: TGTGCCAGCAGCTTTTCATCAGACTATGGCTACACCTTC
j_call: TRBJ1-2
clone_size: NA
v_call: TRBV7-2
d_call: NA

cdr3_aa: CASSARLQGTEAFF
cdr3_nt: TGTGCCAGCAGTGCGCGGTTACAGGGGACTGAAGCTTTCTTT
j_call: TRBJ1-1
clone_size: NA
v_call: TRBV2
d_call: TRBD1

cdr3_aa: CATSDFEGAGNTIYF
cdr3_nt: TGTGCCACCAGTGATTTTGAGGGGGCTGGAAACACCATATATTTT
j_call: TRBJ1-3
clone_size: NA
v_call: TRBV24-1
d_call: NA

cdr3_aa: CASSLDVFRTGVNNEQFF
cdr3_nt: TGTGCCAGCAGCTTAGATGTGTTCAGGACAGGGGTGAACAATGAGCAGTTCTTC
j_call: TRBJ2-1
clone_size: once
v_call: TRBV7-2
d_call: TRBD1

cdr3_aa: CASRPTGRNGYTF
cdr3_nt: TGTGCCAGCAGACCAACAGGGCGAAATGGCTACACCTTC
j_call: TRBJ1-2
clone_size: NA
v_call: TRBV28
d_call: NA

cdr3_aa: CASSTTANTEAFF
cdr3_nt: TGTGCCAGTAGTACGACAGCGAACACTGAAGCTTTCTTT
j_call: TRBJ1-1
clone_size: NA
v_call: TRBV19
d_call: NA

cdr3_aa: CAWSASGRAYEQYF
cdr3_nt: TGTGCCTGGAGTGCTAGCGGGAGGGCCTACGAGCAGTACTTC
j_call: TRBJ2-7
clone_size: NA
v_call: TRBV30
d_call: TRBD2

cdr3_aa: CASSPTLTASGRGSEQFF
cdr3_nt: TGTGCCAGCAGCCCAACTCTAACCGCTAGCGGGAGAGGGAGTGAGCAGTTCTTC
j_call: TRBJ2-1
clone_size: NA
v_call: TRBV3-1/TRBV3-2
d_call: TRBD2

cdr3_aa: CATSSHRTTTNEKLFF
cdr3_nt: TGTGCCACCAGCAGCCACAGGACGACAACTAATGAAAAACTGTTTTTT
j_call: TRBJ1-4
clone_size: few
v_call: TRBV15
d_call: NA

cdr3_aa: CASSGGGMNTEAFF
cdr3_nt: TGTGCCAGTAGTGGCGGGGGTATGAACACTGAAGCTTTCTTT
j_call: TRBJ1-1
clone_size: once
v_call: TRBV19
d_call: NA

cdr3_aa: CASSLGQLWGYTF
cdr3_nt: TGTGCCAGCAGCCTGGGACAGCTATGGGGCTACACCTTC
j_call: TRBJ1-2
clone_size: NA
v_call: TRBV14
d_call: TRBD1

cdr3_aa: CASTRQGGNQPQHF
cdr3_nt: TGTGCCAGCACCCGACAGGGGGGCAATCAGCCCCAGCATTTT
j_call: TRBJ1-5
clone_size: NA
v_call: TRBV28
d_call: TRBD1